The clone carrying this TCR beta chain was seen only a few times. Its target is unknown. This record comes from a study of T cells in Graves' hyperthyroidism and ophthalmopathy. General study findings and limits: Most expanded thyroid clonotypes above 0.001 also appeared in blood.

Germline CDR1 and CDR2: MDHEN and SYDVKM. V dropped 6 bases and J dropped 4 bases, with 16 bases sitting between them. The CDR3 extends over 16 amino acids. Amplified regions were TCR beta CDR3 sequences from RNA transcripts. HTBI primers drove first-round RT-PCR of the TCR CDR3. TCRdb recomputed calls from the multiplex PCR reads with MiXCR, one row per CDR3 protein. The table lists approximately 400,000 distinct CDR3 sequences, around 13% of them singletons. The genes are TRBV28 and TRBJ2-6, with D hard to call. This TCR came from a woman under 40 with Graves' ophthalmopathy. Sequenced: blood. The CDR3 reads CASSGQDHVGANVLTF. CDR3 nucleotides: TGTGCCAGCAGCGGGCAGGACCACGTCGGGGCCAACGTCCTGACTTTC.